A selection of T cell receptor beta chains follows, all from one sample in a study of shared clonotypes between healthy human individuals. This table comes from immunoSEQ multiplex PCR, and its TCRdb copy is limited to in-frame clones, with some not included. The table shows around 980,000 clones, with 75% to 85% occurring only once. Sequencing was performed on memory CD4+ T cells from PBMCs. The receptors here all came from a young man in good health. Some clones in this sample may be carry-over from other donors' samples. The conserved cysteine and the conserved F or W are not part of the CDR3 here. D genes are given only for firm matches. For some rows the clone size is stated as once, few or many, or as a class when expanded; others skip it.

D gene: .
V gene: TRBV14
clone size: .
CDR3 protein: ASSQGSFFQWREQY

D gene: .
V gene: TRBV23-1
clone size: .
CDR3 protein: ASSQVKYGYT

D gene: .
V gene: TRBV5-1
clone size: .
CDR3 protein: ASSDHAGTYNEQF

D gene: TRBD1
V gene: TRBV19
clone size: once
CDR3 protein: ASSINGGGRGGQPQH

D gene: TRBD1
V gene: TRBV18
clone size: .
CDR3 protein: ASSPSLGGGHYGYT

D gene: TRBD1
V gene: TRBV10-3
clone size: .
CDR3 protein: AISYETGDEQY

D gene: .
V gene: TRBV10-3
clone size: few
CDR3 protein: AISSVLATNEKLF

D gene: .
V gene: TRBV19
clone size: .
CDR3 protein: ASSIGGARPAF

D gene: TRBD1
V gene: TRBV4-3
clone size: .
CDR3 protein: ASSQDLTGSLGEQY

D gene: .
V gene: TRBV14
clone size: .
CDR3 protein: ASSQDPGVYGYT

D gene: TRBD1
V gene: TRBV28
clone size: once
CDR3 protein: ASSPRGTGGRSNQPQH

D gene: .
V gene: TRBV7-2
clone size: once
CDR3 protein: ASSLKRQSEQY

D gene: TRBD2
V gene: TRBV4-1
clone size: .
CDR3 protein: ASSRTSLAGDLHEQY

D gene: TRBD1
V gene: TRBV6-1
clone size: .
CDR3 protein: ASSEAHSAGTAAF

D gene: TRBD1
V gene: TRBV4-1
clone size: .
CDR3 protein: ASSQGVGQGYRGYT

D gene: TRBD1
V gene: TRBV6-6
clone size: .
CDR3 protein: ASSYSGQAPYNEQF

D gene: TRBD2
V gene: TRBV27
clone size: many
CDR3 protein: ASSLSRAGGLKTQY

D gene: .
V gene: TRBV28
clone size: .
CDR3 protein: ASSLLSRFNGELF

D gene: .
V gene: TRBV14
clone size: .
CDR3 protein: ASSPFRFGQF

D gene: TRBD1
V gene: TRBV30
clone size: once
CDR3 protein: AWRQGDGRQPQH

D gene: .
V gene: TRBV9
clone size: .
CDR3 protein: ASSVEGEQF

D gene: TRBD2
V gene: TRBV5-6
clone size: .
CDR3 protein: ASSKLAGRNTGELF

D gene: TRBD2
V gene: TRBV18
clone size: .
CDR3 protein: ASSRRTSLDEQF

D gene: .
V gene: TRBV9
clone size: .
CDR3 protein: ASSVLVGNTIY

D gene: TRBD2
V gene: TRBV7-9
clone size: .
CDR3 protein: ASASASGRNTDTQY

D gene: .
V gene: TRBV28
clone size: .
CDR3 protein: ASSSPAGRGEKLF

D gene: .
V gene: TRBV5-4
clone size: .
CDR3 protein: ASSPQGGGEETQY

D gene: TRBD1
V gene: TRBV28
clone size: .
CDR3 protein: ASTGTGGNAYEQY

D gene: .
V gene: TRBV29-1
clone size: .
CDR3 protein: SVERSAGYGYT

D gene: TRBD1
V gene: TRBV7-9
clone size: few
CDR3 protein: ASSLGPGQGSETQY

D gene: TRBD1
V gene: TRBV28
clone size: few
CDR3 protein: ASSMTGTGEKLF

D gene: TRBD1
V gene: TRBV11-1
clone size: .
CDR3 protein: ASSRQQGAGYEQY

D gene: .
V gene: TRBV18
clone size: few
CDR3 protein: ASSPGSTDIQY

D gene: .
V gene: TRBV15
clone size: .
CDR3 protein: ATSSFPRQYSTDTQY

D gene: .
V gene: TRBV19
clone size: .
CDR3 protein: ASSIGRLMNTEAF

D gene: .
V gene: TRBV9
clone size: few
CDR3 protein: ASSGQGNTEAF

D gene: .
V gene: TRBV19
clone size: .
CDR3 protein: ASSAQGGRSSYNEQF

D gene: .
V gene: TRBV7-3
clone size: .
CDR3 protein: ASSPGATTTEEGSYEQY

D gene: .
V gene: TRBV29-1
clone size: .
CDR3 protein: SVDRAGANTGELF

D gene: TRBD2
V gene: TRBV2
clone size: .
CDR3 protein: ASSAGTSGYNEQF

D gene: .
V gene: TRBV5-4
clone size: .
CDR3 protein: ASSLSRSRSETQY

D gene: TRBD1
V gene: TRBV29-1
clone size: .
CDR3 protein: SAGQGEETQY

D gene: .
V gene: TRBV5-1
clone size: .
CDR3 protein: ASSLDLNIQY

D gene: .
V gene: TRBV20-1
clone size: few
CDR3 protein: SAHQPYGYT

D gene: .
V gene: TRBV28
clone size: once
CDR3 protein: ASSSPGAGVYNEQF